The clone carrying this T cell receptor beta chain was observed a few times. Its antigen is unknown. The data were taken from a study of regulatory T cells in long-lasting Graves disease. Specified time point: persistent/refractory GD, antithyroid drugs over 5 years with positive TRAb. PBMC RNA was the source of the TCR library. In building TCR beta libraries, iRepertoire HTBI primers were used together with Arm-PCR of CDR3 regions. TCRdb re-analysed the multiplex PCR reads in MiXCR, keeping a single row per CDR3 protein. This sample carries roughly 500,000 distinct CDR3 sequences, approximately 21% of them seen once, and the ten largest clones take less than 9%. The CDR3 runs 14 residues. The V end lost 4 bases, the J end lost 3 bases, and 12 bases lay between the germline ends. Points from the study as a whole: Whereas new patients shared 800 to 1,000 public clonotypes, persistent patients shared more, at about 2,700.

The receptor was derived from a female donor with Graves disease. The sequences come from peripheral blood mononuclear cells (PBMCs), collected when the disease was refractory, from a patient treated with antithyroid drugs. The chain uses TRBV12-3 or TRBV12-4 and TRBJ1-2; no reliable D call. The CDR3 bases are TGTGCCAGCAGTTCGGGAGGGAAAGACTATGGCTACACCTTC. Translation: CASSSGGKDYGYTF.